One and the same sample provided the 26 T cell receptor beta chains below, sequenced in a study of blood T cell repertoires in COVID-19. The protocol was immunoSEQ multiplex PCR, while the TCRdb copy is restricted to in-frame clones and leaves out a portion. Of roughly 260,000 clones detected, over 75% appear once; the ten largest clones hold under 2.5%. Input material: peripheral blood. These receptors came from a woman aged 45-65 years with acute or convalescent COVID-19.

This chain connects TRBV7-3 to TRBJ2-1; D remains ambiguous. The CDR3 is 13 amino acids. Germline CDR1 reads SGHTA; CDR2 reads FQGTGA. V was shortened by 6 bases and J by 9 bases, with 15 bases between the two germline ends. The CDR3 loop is CASRAANGGEQFF. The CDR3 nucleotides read TGTGCCAGCAGGGCTGCCAACGGCGGTGAGCAGTTCTTC.

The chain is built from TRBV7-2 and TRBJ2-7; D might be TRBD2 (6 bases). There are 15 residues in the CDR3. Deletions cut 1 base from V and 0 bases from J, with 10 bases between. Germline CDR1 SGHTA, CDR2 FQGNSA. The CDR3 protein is CASSLEAGSSYEQYF. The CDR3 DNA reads TGTGCCAGCAGCTTAGAGGCGGGAAGCTCCTACGAGCAGTACTTC.

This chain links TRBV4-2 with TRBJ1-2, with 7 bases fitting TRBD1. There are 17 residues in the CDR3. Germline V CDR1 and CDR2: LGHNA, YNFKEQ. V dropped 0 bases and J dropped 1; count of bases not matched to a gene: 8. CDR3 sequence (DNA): TGTGCCAGCAGCCAAGATGAGGCGACAGGGATTAACTATGGCTACACCTTC. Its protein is CASSQDEATGINYGYTF.

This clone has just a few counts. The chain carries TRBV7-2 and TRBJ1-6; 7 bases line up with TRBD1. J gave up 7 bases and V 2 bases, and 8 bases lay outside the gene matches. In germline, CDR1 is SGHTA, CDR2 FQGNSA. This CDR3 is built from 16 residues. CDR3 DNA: TGTGCCAGCAGCTTAAGGAGGGGGCTGGAAAATTCACCCCTCCACTTT. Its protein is CASSLRRGLENSPLHF.

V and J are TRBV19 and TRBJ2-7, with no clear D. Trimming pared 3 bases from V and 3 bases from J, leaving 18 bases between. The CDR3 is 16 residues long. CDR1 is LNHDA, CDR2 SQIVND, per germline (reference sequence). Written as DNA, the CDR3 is TGTGCCAGTAGTATGTTTTTTTGGGCAGGCAGCTACGAGCAGTACTTC. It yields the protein CASSMFFWAGSYEQYF.

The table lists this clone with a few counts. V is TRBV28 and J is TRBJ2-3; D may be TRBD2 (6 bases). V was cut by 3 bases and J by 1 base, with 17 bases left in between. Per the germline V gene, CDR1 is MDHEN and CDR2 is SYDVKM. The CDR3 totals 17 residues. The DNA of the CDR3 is TGTGCCAGCAGTTTCAATGGTGGCGGGAAGGGCACAGATACGCAGTATTTT. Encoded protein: CASSFNGGGKGTDTQYF. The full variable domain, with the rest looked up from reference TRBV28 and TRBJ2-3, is DVKVTQSSRYLVKRTGEKVFLECVQDMDHENMFWYRQDPGLGLRLIYFSYDVKMKEKGDIPEGYSVSREKKERFSLILESASTNQTSMYLCASSFNGGGKGTDTQYFGPGTRLTVL.

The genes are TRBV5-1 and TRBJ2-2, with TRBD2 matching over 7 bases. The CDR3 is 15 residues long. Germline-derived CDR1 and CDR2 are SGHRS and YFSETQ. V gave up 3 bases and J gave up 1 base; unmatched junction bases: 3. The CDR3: CASSWTSQNTGELFF. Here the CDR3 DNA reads TGCGCCAGCAGCTGGACTAGTCAGAACACCGGGGAGCTGTTTTTT.

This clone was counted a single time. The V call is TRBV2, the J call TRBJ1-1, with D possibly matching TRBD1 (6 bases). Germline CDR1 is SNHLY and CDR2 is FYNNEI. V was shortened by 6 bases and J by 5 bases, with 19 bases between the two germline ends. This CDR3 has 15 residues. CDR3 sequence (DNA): TGTGCCAGCAGAACCCGTGGGACAATAGGGACTGAAGCTTTCTTT. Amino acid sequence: CASRTRGTIGTEAFF.

The CDR3 sequence is CASSLKGAYGYTF. For the CDR3, the DNA is TGTGCCAGCAGCTTGAAGGGGGCCTATGGCTACACCTTC. This chain uses TRBV5-6 with TRBJ1-2; TRBD1 matches 7 bases. Germline CDR1 reads SGHDT; CDR2 reads YYEEEE. V gave up 1 base and J gave up 4 bases; unmatched junction bases: 1. This CDR3 has 13 amino acids.

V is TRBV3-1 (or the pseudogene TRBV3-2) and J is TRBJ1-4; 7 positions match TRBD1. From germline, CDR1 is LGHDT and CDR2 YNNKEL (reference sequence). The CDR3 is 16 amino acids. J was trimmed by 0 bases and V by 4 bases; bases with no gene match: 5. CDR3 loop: CASSPSDRATNEKLFF. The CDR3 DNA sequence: TGTGCCAGCAGCCCCAGCGACAGGGCAACTAATGAAAAACTGTTTTTT.

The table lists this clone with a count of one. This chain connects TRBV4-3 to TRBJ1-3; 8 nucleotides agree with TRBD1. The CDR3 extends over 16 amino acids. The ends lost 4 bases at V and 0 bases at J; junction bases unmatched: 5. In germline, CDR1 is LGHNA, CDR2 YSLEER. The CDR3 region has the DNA TGCGCCAGCAGCCGAGGACAGGGCGGCTCTGGAAACACCATATATTTT. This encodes CASSRGQGGSGNTIYF.

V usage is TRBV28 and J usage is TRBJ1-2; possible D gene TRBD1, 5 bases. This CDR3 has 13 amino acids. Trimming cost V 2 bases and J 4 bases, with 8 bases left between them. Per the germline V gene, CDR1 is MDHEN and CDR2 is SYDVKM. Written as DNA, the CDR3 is TGTGCCAGCAGTTTAAACAGGCTCTATGGCTACACCTTC. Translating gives CASSLNRLYGYTF.

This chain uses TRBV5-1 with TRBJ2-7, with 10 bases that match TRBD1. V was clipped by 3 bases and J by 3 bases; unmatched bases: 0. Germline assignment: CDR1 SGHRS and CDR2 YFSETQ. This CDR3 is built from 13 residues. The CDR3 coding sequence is TGCGCCAGCAGCTGGGACAGGGGCTACGAGCAGTACTTC. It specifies CASSWDRGYEQYF. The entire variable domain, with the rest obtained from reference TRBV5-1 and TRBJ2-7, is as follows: KAGVTQTPRYLIKTRGQQVTLSCSPISGHRSVSWYQQTPGQGLQFLFEYFSETQRNKGNFPGRFSGRQFSNSRSEMNVSTLELGDSALYLCASSWDRGYEQYFGPGTRLTVT.

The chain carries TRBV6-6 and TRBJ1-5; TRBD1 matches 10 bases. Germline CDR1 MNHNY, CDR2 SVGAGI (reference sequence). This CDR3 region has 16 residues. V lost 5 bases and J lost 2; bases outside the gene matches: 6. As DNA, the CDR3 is TGTGCCAGCAGTGGGGCCGGGACAGGGGGCAATCAGCCCCAGCATTTT. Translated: CASSGAGTGGNQPQHF.

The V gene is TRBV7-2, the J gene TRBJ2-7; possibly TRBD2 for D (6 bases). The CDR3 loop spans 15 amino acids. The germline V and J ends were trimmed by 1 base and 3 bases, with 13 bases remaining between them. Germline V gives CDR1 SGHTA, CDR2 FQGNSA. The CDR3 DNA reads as TGTGCCAGCAGCTTAGAGGCGGGAACAAACTACGAGCAGTACTTC. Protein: CASSLEAGTNYEQYF.

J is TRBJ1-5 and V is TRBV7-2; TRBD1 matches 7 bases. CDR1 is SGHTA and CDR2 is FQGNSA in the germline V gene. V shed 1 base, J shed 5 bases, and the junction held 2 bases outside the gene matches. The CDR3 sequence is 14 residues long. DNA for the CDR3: TGTGCCAGCAGCTTAGTCCAGGGGGATCAGCCCCAGCATTTT. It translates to CASSLVQGDQPQHF.

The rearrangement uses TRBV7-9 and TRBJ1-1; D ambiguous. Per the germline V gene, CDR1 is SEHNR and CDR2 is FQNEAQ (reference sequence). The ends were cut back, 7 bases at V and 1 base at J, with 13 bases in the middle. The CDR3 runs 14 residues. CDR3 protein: CASTKAGENTEAFF. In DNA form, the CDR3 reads TGTGCCAGCACAAAGGCGGGCGAGAACACTGAAGCTTTCTTT.

DNA of the CDR3: TGTGCCAGCAGTTCGGGACAGGGGTCAGATACGCAGTATTTT. Its protein product is CASSSGQGSDTQYF. The chain employs TRBV28 and TRBJ2-3; TRBD1 matches at 10 bases. CDR1 is MDHEN and CDR2 is SYDVKM in the germline V gene. The CDR3 extends over 14 amino acids. V shed 4 bases, J shed 4 bases, and the junction held 2 bases outside the gene matches.

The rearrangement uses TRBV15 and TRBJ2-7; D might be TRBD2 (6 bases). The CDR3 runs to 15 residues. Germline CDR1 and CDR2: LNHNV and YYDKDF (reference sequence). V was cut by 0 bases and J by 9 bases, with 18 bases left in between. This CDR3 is CATSRDPLREQGQYF. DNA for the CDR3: TGTGCCACCAGCAGAGATCCCCTCCGGGAGCAAGGGCAGTACTTC.

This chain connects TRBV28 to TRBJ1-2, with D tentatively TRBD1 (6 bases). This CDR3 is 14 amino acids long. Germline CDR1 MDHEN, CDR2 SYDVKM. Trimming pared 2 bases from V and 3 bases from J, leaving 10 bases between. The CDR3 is CASSLVAGDYGYTF. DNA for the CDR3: TGTGCCAGCAGTTTAGTCGCAGGGGACTATGGCTACACCTTC.

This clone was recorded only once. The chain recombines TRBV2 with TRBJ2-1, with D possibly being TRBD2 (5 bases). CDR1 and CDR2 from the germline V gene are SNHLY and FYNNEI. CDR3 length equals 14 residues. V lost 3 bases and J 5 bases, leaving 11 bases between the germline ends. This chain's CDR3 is CASSDADYHNEQFF. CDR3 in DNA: TGTGCCAGCAGTGACGCTGACTATCACAATGAGCAGTTCTTC.

The CDR3 loop reads CASSYRTGLPYGYTF. CDR3 nucleotides: TGTGCCAGCAGTTACAGGACAGGCCTCCCCTATGGCTACACCTTC. This chain uses TRBV6-2 or TRBV6-3 with TRBJ1-2, with 7 nucleotides matching TRBD1. This CDR3 is 15 amino acids long. J gave up 4 bases and V 2 bases, and 7 bases lay outside the gene matches. Germline V gene lookup returns CDR1 MNHEY and CDR2 SVGEGT.

The CDR3 reads CATSEPQGVKGNQPQHF. CDR3 nucleotide sequence: TGTGCCACCAGTGAACCGCAGGGGGTTAAGGGCAATCAGCCCCAGCATTTT. The chain has TRBV24-1 and TRBJ1-5; 7 bases line up with TRBD1. Trimming at V came to 4 bases and at J to 2 bases, leaving 10 bases not matched to a gene. Germline-derived CDR1 and CDR2 are KGHDR and SFDVKD. The CDR3 length is 17 residues.

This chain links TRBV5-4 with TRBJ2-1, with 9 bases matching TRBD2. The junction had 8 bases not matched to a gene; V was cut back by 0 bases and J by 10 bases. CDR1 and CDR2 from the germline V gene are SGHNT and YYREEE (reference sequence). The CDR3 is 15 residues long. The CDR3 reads CASSLAGLASREQFF. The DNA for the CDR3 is TGTGCCAGCAGCTTGGCCGGACTAGCGAGCCGAGAGCAGTTCTTC. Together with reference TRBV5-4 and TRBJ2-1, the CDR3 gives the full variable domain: ETGVTQSPTHLIKTRGQQVTLRCSSQSGHNTVSWYQQALGQGPQFIFQYYREEENGRGNFPPRFSGLQFPNYSSELNVNALELDDSALYLCASSLAGLASREQFFGPGTRLTVL.

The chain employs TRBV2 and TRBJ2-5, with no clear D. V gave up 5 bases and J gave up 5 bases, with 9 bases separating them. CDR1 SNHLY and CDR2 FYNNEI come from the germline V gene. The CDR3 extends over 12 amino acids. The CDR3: CASSPFSETQYF. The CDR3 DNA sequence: TGTGCCAGCAGTCCGTTTTCGGAGACCCAGTACTTC.

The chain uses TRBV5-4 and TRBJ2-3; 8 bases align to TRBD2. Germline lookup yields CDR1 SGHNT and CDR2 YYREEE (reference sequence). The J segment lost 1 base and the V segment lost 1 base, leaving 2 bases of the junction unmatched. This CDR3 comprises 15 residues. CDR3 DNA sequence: TGTGCCAGCAGCTTGACTAGCGGCCGCACAGATACGCAGTATTTT. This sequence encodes CASSLTSGRTDTQYF.